Shown below are 23 T cell receptor beta chains from a single sample sequenced in a study of T cells in Graves' hyperthyroidism and ophthalmopathy. Authors of the study amplified TCR beta CDR3 regions from RNA transcripts. Initially, a first-round RT-PCR of the TCR CDR3 employed the HTBI primer set. TCRdb independently ran MiXCR on the multiplex PCR reads; one entry per CDR3 protein. This table has some 580,000 distinct CDR3 sequences, approximately 15% appearing once. Specimen: blood. The source of these receptors is a middle-aged woman with Graves' ophthalmopathy.

In this sample, this clonotype turned up many times. The chain carries TRBV28 and TRBJ1-3; the match to TRBD1 covers 9 bases. Germline-derived CDR1 and CDR2 are MDHEN and SYDVKM. Unmatched junction bases numbered 4, after V lost 2 bases and J lost 2 bases. CDR3 size: 16 residues. In nucleotides, the CDR3 is TGTGCCAGCAGTTTAGACAGGGGGTATACTGGAAACACCATATATTTT. Translation: CASSLDRGYTGNTIYF.

This clonotype was recorded at least ten times. V gene TRBV11-2 combines with J gene TRBJ1-1; the match to TRBD1 covers 9 bases. Trimming at V came to 5 bases and at J to 1 base, leaving 8 bases not matched to a gene. Germline lookup yields CDR1 SGHAT and CDR2 FQNNGV. The CDR3 is 16 amino acids. CDR3: CASSHWGTGKNTEAFF. The CDR3 nucleotides read TGTGCCAGCAGCCACTGGGGGACAGGGAAGAACACTGAAGCTTTCTTT.

In this sample, this clonotype turned up a few times. The CDR3 DNA is TGTGCCAGCAGTTTCGGGCGGGGGCAAGAGACCCAGTACTTC. Residues: CASSFGRGQETQYF. The chain couples TRBV12-3 or TRBV12-4 to TRBJ2-5; TRBD2 aligns across 7 bases. The CDR3 spans 14 residues. The V gene end was trimmed by 3 bases and the J gene end by 2 bases; junction bases not matched to a gene: 3.

This rearrangement joins TRBV10-3 to TRBJ1-1; D is undetermined. The V end was cut by 2 bases, the J end by 0 bases, with 7 bases between. This CDR3 spans 14 amino acids. Germline lookup yields CDR1 ENHRY and CDR2 SYGVKD. CDR3 protein: CAISEGRMNTEAFF. The CDR3 nucleotides read TGTGCCATCAGTGAGGGACGGATGAACACTGAAGCTTTCTTT.

This clonotype has more than one count but fewer than ten. The chain has TRBV9 and TRBJ2-2, with 10 bases matching TRBD2. Looked up from germline, CDR1 is SGDLS and CDR2 is YYNGEE. The CDR3 has 17 residues. V dropped 4 bases and J dropped 4; count of bases not matched to a gene: 10. CDR3 sequence: CASSLGGLASSTGELFF. The CDR3 coding sequence is TGTGCCAGCAGCCTGGGGGGACTAGCGTCCTCCACCGGGGAGCTGTTTTTT.

The table lists this clonotype with a few counts. The chain has TRBV6-1 and TRBJ2-5; D remains unclear. V lost 7 bases, J lost 1 base, and 13 bases lay in between. The CDR3 covers 14 residues. Germline V gives CDR1 MNHNS, CDR2 SASEGT. This chain's CDR3 is CASTRKYPQETQYF. In nucleotides, the CDR3 is TGTGCCAGCACCCGGAAGTATCCCCAAGAGACCCAGTACTTC.

This clonotype has a count of ten or more. The V gene is TRBV7-2, the J gene TRBJ2-5, with no clear D. This CDR3 is built from 13 residues. Germline values: CDR1 SGHTA, CDR2 FQGNSA. The V end was cut by 5 bases, the J end by 4 bases, with 11 bases between. The CDR3 region is CASSDLRVETQYF. The CDR3 DNA sequence: TGTGCCAGCAGCGATTTGCGCGTAGAGACCCAGTACTTC.

This clonotype was detected a few times. The chain combines TRBV20-1 with TRBJ1-2, with 9 bases fitting TRBD1. Trimming removed 0 bases from V and 5 bases from J; junction bases left unmatched: 13. Germline lookup yields CDR1 DFQATT and CDR2 SNEGSKA (reference sequence). The CDR3 is made up of 17 amino acids. CDR3 DNA sequence: TGCAGTGCTAGAGATCCTAACAGGGGGCGGGAAGGGTATGGCTACACCTTC. Translation gives CSARDPNRGREGYGYTF.

Remarks on this clonotype: A clone one base away is much larger, so this may be a read error. The V gene is TRBV7-2, the J gene TRBJ2-7, with D possibly TRBD2 on 5 matching bases. Per germline, CDR1 SGHTA and CDR2 FQGNSA. CDR3 length equals 14 residues. The chain's CDR3 is CASGLARYSYEQYF. The CDR3 coding sequence is TGTGCCAGCGGCTTAGCGCGGTATTCCTACGAGCAGTACTTC.

This clonotype was found many times. The genes are TRBV12-3 or TRBV12-4 and TRBJ2-1, with 7 nucleotides matching TRBD2. There are 15 residues in the CDR3. V shed 5 bases, J shed 8 bases, and the junction held 12 bases outside the gene matches. CDR3 nucleotide sequence: TGTGCCAGCAGTCACGGCCTAGCGGACCTCGATGAGCAGTTCTTC. Encoded protein: CASSHGLADLDEQFF.

The chain is built from TRBV19 and TRBJ1-1, with a tentative D call TRBD1 (5 bases). Germline-derived CDR1 and CDR2 are LNHDA and SQIVND (reference sequence). This CDR3 contains 15 residues. Trimming pared 3 bases from V and 0 bases from J, leaving 11 bases between. The CDR3 reads CASSISGLMNTEAFF. The CDR3 nucleotides are TGTGCCAGTAGTATTTCGGGACTTATGAACACTGAAGCTTTCTTT.

This clonotype was observed many times. V and J are TRBV5-1 and TRBJ1-1; the D is unclear. Trimming removed 3 bases at V and 5 bases at J, with 11 bases between. Per the germline V gene, CDR1 is SGHRS and CDR2 is YFSETQ. The CDR3 contains 13 residues. DNA for the CDR3: TGCGCCAGCAGCTCAGATCCACCTACTGAAGCTTTCTTT. It encodes CASSSDPPTEAFF. Combining the CDR3 with reference TRBV5-1 and TRBJ1-1 gives the whole variable domain KAGVTQTPRYLIKTRGQQVTLSCSPISGHRSVSWYQQTPGQGLQFLFEYFSETQRNKGNFPGRFSGRQFSNSRSEMNVSTLELGDSALYLCASSSDPPTEAFFGQGTRLTVV.

The gene calls are TRBV28 and TRBJ1-1; 11 bases line up with TRBD1. From germline, CDR1 is MDHEN and CDR2 SYDVKM. Trimming cost V 5 bases and J 1 base; bases outside gene matches: 9. The length of the CDR3 is 17 residues. CDR3 sequence reads: CASSISGQGAQNTEAFF. CDR3 bases: TGTGCCAGCAGTATCTCAGGACAGGGGGCGCAGAACACTGAAGCTTTCTTT.

This clonotype was observed once. J is TRBJ2-3 and V is TRBV4-1, with a weak D call TRBD2 (7 bases). CDR1 is MGHRA, CDR2 YSYEKL, per germline. With 2 bases removed from V and 0 bases from J, the gap between germline ends came to 12 bases. This CDR3 has 16 residues. CDR3 DNA: TGCGCCAGCAGCCAATGGGCGGGGGCGAGCACAGATACGCAGTATTTT. It encodes CASSQWAGASTDTQYF.

The table lists this clonotype with many counts. V usage is TRBV6-1 and J usage is TRBJ1-1; TRBD1 might be the D (6 bases). The CDR3 spans 15 residues. CDR1 is MNHNS, CDR2 SASEGT, per germline. Trimming stripped 4 bases from V and 0 bases from J, with 12 bases between. CDR3 amino acids: CASSGSDSLNTEAFF. The DNA of the CDR3 is TGTGCCAGCAGTGGTTCGGACAGCCTGAACACTGAAGCTTTCTTT.

This clonotype was found once. The rearrangement joins TRBV19 to TRBJ1-2; no reliable D call. Germline V gene sequence: CDR1 LNHDA, CDR2 SQIVND (reference sequence). CDR3 length: 14 residues. Trimming shortened V by 7 bases and J by 7 bases, and 19 bases separated the two germline ends. The CDR3 region is CASKYFQVSGGYTF. CDR3 bases: TGTGCCAGTAAATATTTCCAGGTCTCCGGTGGCTACACCTTC.

At least ten counts were recorded for this clonotype. The gene calls are TRBV28 and TRBJ2-7; no reliable D call. There are 14 residues in the CDR3. Trimming stripped 5 bases from V and 2 bases from J, with 13 bases between. Looked up from germline, CDR1 is MDHEN and CDR2 is SYDVKM. The CDR3 DNA reads TGTGCCAGCAGTGGGAACCGGGCCCCCTACGAGCAGTACTTC. This sequence encodes CASSGNRAPYEQYF.

This chain links TRBV5-5 with TRBJ1-4; a possible D gene is TRBD1 (5 bases). The CDR3 spans 16 residues. The ends were cut back, 3 bases at V and 1 base at J, with 13 bases in the middle. CDR1 is SGHKS, CDR2 YYEKEE, per germline (reference sequence). The CDR3 region is CASSWGGGVTNEKLFF. In nucleotides, the CDR3 is TGTGCCAGCAGCTGGGGCGGGGGAGTAACTAATGAAAAACTGTTTTTT. The complete variable domain, with remaining parts taken from reference TRBV5-5 and TRBJ1-4, reads DAGVTQSPTHLIKTRGQQVTLRCSPISGHKSVSWYQQVLGQGPQFIFQYYEKEERGRGNFPDRFSARQFPNYSSELNVNALLLGDSALYLCASSWGGGVTNEKLFFGSGTQLSVL.

With respect to this clonotype: The junction and the germline gene differ at one end; a read error may be behind it. The V gene is TRBV12-3 or TRBV12-4, the J gene TRBJ1-2, with no clear D. The CDR3 consists of 14 residues. Here the CDR3 DNA reads TGTGCCAGCAGCTTAGACACACTCGGTTATGGCTACACCTTC. Protein product: CASSLDTLGYGYTF.

CDR3 DNA: TGCAGTACTACTAGCGGGAGTTTCCACGAGCAGTACTTC. Amino acid sequence: CSTTSGSFHEQYF. This chain links TRBV20-1 with TRBJ2-7, with TRBD2 identical over 11 bases. The J segment lost 5 bases and the V segment lost 8 bases, leaving 8 bases of the junction unmatched. This CDR3 is 13 amino acids long. CDR1 and CDR2 (germline): DFQATT, SNEGSKA (reference sequence).

This clonotype came up many times. The gene calls are TRBV7-2 and TRBJ2-1; no clear D. Germline values: CDR1 SGHTA, CDR2 FQGNSA. The CDR3 has 12 amino acids. V was trimmed by 1 base and J by 10 bases, leaving 8 bases between them. The CDR3 spells CASSLVFREQFF. DNA for the CDR3: TGTGCCAGCAGCTTAGTTTTCCGGGAGCAGTTCTTC.

This clonotype was counted many times. The chain uses TRBV2 and TRBJ2-7; TRBD2 aligns across 11 bases. Germline V CDR1 and CDR2: SNHLY, FYNNEI. This CDR3 has 14 amino acids. J gave up 4 bases and V 6 bases, and 5 bases lay outside the gene matches. The CDR3 spells CASRTGTSGYEQYF. The DNA for the CDR3 is TGTGCCAGCAGGACCGGGACTAGCGGTTACGAGCAGTACTTC.

The sample holds many counts of this clonotype. The junction does not match germline at one end; this may be a read error. J is TRBJ2-1 and V is TRBV12-3 or TRBV12-4; 8 bases match TRBD1. This CDR3 contains 13 residues. CDR3 in amino acids: CASSLDRGDEQFF. The DNA for the CDR3 is TGTGCCAGCAGCTTAGACAGGGGCGATGAGCAGTTCTTC.